The 17 T cell receptor beta chains in this list originate from one sample, sequenced in a study of regulatory T cells in long-lasting Graves disease. CDR3 regions were amplified by Arm-PCR using iRepertoire HTBI primers to build TCR beta libraries. MiXCR, run by TCRdb on the multiplex PCR reads, gives a single entry per CDR3 protein. The table shows 420,000 or so distinct CDR3 sequences, with around 15% occurring only once. Specified time point: newly diagnosed GD, antithyroid drugs for less than 3 months. Construction of the TCR library relied on RNA isolated from PBMCs. These data were also filed under a second study, of T cells in Graves' hyperthyroidism and ophthalmopathy.

The source was peripheral blood mononuclear cells (PBMCs), collected at new diagnosis, from a patient treated with antithyroid drugs. The receptors were gathered from a woman aged 18-35 years with Graves disease.

This clonotype was seen many times. This chain connects TRBV6-2 or TRBV6-3 to TRBJ2-1; TRBD2 matches at 10 bases. This CDR3 is built from 14 residues. J lost 3 bases, V lost 5 bases, and 1 base had no gene match. Germline CDR1 and CDR2: MNHEY and SVGEGT. The CDR3 here is CASSGLADYNEQFF. DNA for the CDR3: TGTGCCAGCAGTGGACTAGCGGACTACAATGAGCAGTTCTTC.

This chain connects TRBV19 to TRBJ2-2; no clear D. The germline CDR1 and CDR2 sequences are LNHDA and SQIVND (reference sequence). The V end lost 3 bases, the J end lost 1 base, and 12 bases lay between the germline ends. CDR3 length equals 16 residues. CDR3 residues: CASSIAQSKNTGELFF. CDR3 nucleotides: TGTGCCAGTAGTATTGCCCAGTCCAAGAACACCGGGGAGCTGTTTTTT.

This clonotype has a handful of counts. This CDR3 is CASSRGTGGAYEQYF. The CDR3 nucleotides are TGTGCCAGCAGCCGCGGGACAGGGGGCGCGTACGAGCAGTACTTC. The chain combines TRBV6-1 with TRBJ2-7; 12 bases align to TRBD1. Trimming cost V 6 bases and J 4 bases; bases outside gene matches: 7. Germline V gives CDR1 MNHNS, CDR2 SASEGT. The CDR3 contains 15 residues.

This clonotype was counted at least ten times. The rearrangement links TRBV10-1 to TRBJ2-1; the D gene is possibly TRBD2 (5 bases). This CDR3 region has 13 residues. Germline V lookup: CDR1 WNHNN, CDR2 SYGVQD (reference sequence). V gave up 2 bases and J gave up 8 bases, with 10 bases separating them. Here the CDR3 DNA reads TGCGCCAGCAGTGAGACGGGAAGGGATGAGCAGTTCTTC. The encoded protein is CASSETGRDEQFF.

This clonotype appeared a few times. The chain employs TRBV2 and TRBJ2-7; maybe TRBD2 (7 bases). In germline, CDR1 is SNHLY, CDR2 FYNNEI. The V and J ends lost 6 bases and 1 base respectively, with 13 bases between them. The CDR3 has 14 amino acids. The CDR3 spells CASRRGGDSYEQYF. In DNA form, the CDR3 reads TGTGCCAGCAGAAGAGGGGGGGATTCCTACGAGCAGTACTTC.

This clonotype was seen at least ten times. The chain recombines TRBV15 with TRBJ1-5; no clear D gene. Per germline, CDR1 LNHNV and CDR2 YYDKDF (reference sequence). V shed 2 bases and J shed 4 bases, with 3 bases lying between them. This CDR3 comprises 12 residues. This chain's CDR3 is CATSRPNQPQHF. Here the CDR3 DNA reads TGTGCCACCAGCAGACCTAATCAGCCCCAGCATTTT.

This clonotype was observed at least ten times. J is TRBJ1-4 and V is TRBV28; D call uncertain. The germline V and J ends were trimmed by 5 bases and 0 bases, with 13 bases remaining between them. CDR1 and CDR2 from the germline V gene are MDHEN and SYDVKM. The CDR3 loop spans 16 amino acids. Here the CDR3 reads CASSLPVWTTNEKLFF. The CDR3 nucleotides are TGTGCCAGCAGTCTTCCAGTCTGGACAACTAATGAAAAACTGTTTTTT. Using reference TRBV28 and TRBJ1-4 for the parts outside the CDR3, the full variable domain is DVKVTQSSRYLVKRTGEKVFLECVQDMDHENMFWYRQDPGLGLRLIYFSYDVKMKEKGDIPEGYSVSREKKERFSLILESASTNQTSMYLCASSLPVWTTNEKLFFGSGTQLSVL.

This clonotype was seen at least ten times. The chain recombines TRBV7-2 with TRBJ1-6; D gene unclear. V was shortened by 6 bases and J by 8 bases, with 11 bases between the two germline ends. Germline lookup yields CDR1 SGHTA and CDR2 FQGNSA. CDR3 length equals 13 residues. The CDR3 coding sequence is TGTGCCAGCAGTTCCCGTCCGGATTCACCCCTCCACTTT. Its translation is CASSSRPDSPLHF.

In this sample, this clonotype turned up many times. The genes are TRBV5-6 and TRBJ1-2; D call uncertain. This CDR3 is built from 14 residues. Trimming cost V 2 bases and J 2 bases, with 10 bases left between them. Germline loops: CDR1 SGHDT, CDR2 YYEEEE. This CDR3 reads CASSLEGANYGYTF. CDR3 DNA: TGTGCCAGCAGCTTAGAGGGAGCGAACTATGGCTACACCTTC.

This clonotype was seen more than once but under ten times. The rearrangement links TRBV20-1 to TRBJ2-4; TRBD2 might be the D (6 bases). V was cut by 0 bases and J by 12 bases, with 15 bases left in between. The CDR3 spans 13 residues. Germline CDR1 reads DFQATT; CDR2 reads SNEGSKA (reference sequence). CDR3 residues: CSARDPGLDDQYF. CDR3 coding DNA: TGCAGTGCTAGAGATCCGGGACTGGACGATCAGTACTTC.

This clonotype came up many times. V usage is TRBV7-8 and J usage is TRBJ1-5; unclear D gene. The CDR3 consists of 15 residues. V was shortened by 5 bases and J by 0 bases, with 11 bases between the two germline ends. In germline, CDR1 is SGHVS, CDR2 FQNEAQ. The CDR3 nucleotides read TGTGCCAGCAGCCCCACCGTGAATAGCAATCAGCCCCAGCATTTT. This gives the protein CASSPTVNSNQPQHF.

J is TRBJ1-3 and V is TRBV20-1; 7 bases are a match to TRBD1. This CDR3 region has 14 residues. Trimming at V came to 0 bases and at J to 8 bases, leaving 7 bases not matched to a gene. The germline gives CDR1 DFQATT, CDR2 SNEGSKA (reference sequence). The CDR3 is CSARDRGTADTIYF. CDR3 in DNA: TGCAGTGCTAGAGACCGTGGGACAGCGGACACCATATATTTT.

The chain recombines TRBV27 with TRBJ2-7; 8 bases are a match to TRBD2. Unmatched junction bases numbered 13, after V lost 6 bases and J lost 6 bases. This CDR3 spans 15 amino acids. Germline V lookup: CDR1 MNHEY, CDR2 SMNVEV (reference sequence). Written as DNA, the CDR3 is TGTGCCAGCAGACTTGCCTTAGCGGGACAAGGCGAGCAGTACTTC. This encodes CASRLALAGQGEQYF.

This clonotype was observed a handful of times. A much larger clone is a single base away; this may be a read error. The chain uses TRBV15 and TRBJ1-6; no definite D call. Germline V gene sequence: CDR1 LNHNV, CDR2 YYDKDF (reference sequence). The V gene lost 1 base and the J gene lost 6 bases, with 1 base spanning the gap. This CDR3 has 12 amino acids. The CDR3 sequence: CATSRVNSPLHF. The CDR3 coding sequence is TGTGCCACCAGCAGAGTTAATTCACCCCTCCACTTT.

This chain links TRBV5-1 with TRBJ1-4; D is uncertain. The V gene lost 5 bases and the J gene lost 5 bases, with 10 bases spanning the gap. Germline CDR1 SGHRS, CDR2 YFSETQ. The CDR3 spans 13 residues. Here the CDR3 reads CASSSRQNEKLFF. In nucleotides, the CDR3 is TGCGCCAGCAGTAGCAGACAAAATGAAAAACTGTTTTTT.

About this clonotype: This may come from a read error, since a much larger clone is one base off. The V call is TRBV20-1, the J call TRBJ2-7; 10 nucleotides align to TRBD2. Germline loops: CDR1 DFQATT, CDR2 SNEGSKA (reference sequence). V was pared by 5 bases and J by 2 bases, with 12 bases of the junction left unmatched. CDR3 length: 16 residues. For the CDR3, the DNA is TGCAGTGCTGTCGGTTCGGCTAGCGGGAGAACCTACGAGCAGTACTTC. Its protein is CSAVGSASGRTYEQYF.

The gene calls are TRBV7-9 and TRBJ2-1; D gene uncertain. The germline V gene has CDR1 SEHNR and CDR2 FQNEAQ (reference sequence). There are 15 residues in the CDR3. V dropped 6 bases and J dropped 7 bases, with 19 bases sitting between them. The CDR3 here is CASSVVTQRGNEQFF. Here the CDR3 DNA reads TGTGCCAGCAGTGTGGTGACCCAACGAGGAAATGAGCAGTTCTTC. The full variable domain, rest sourced from reference TRBV7-9 and TRBJ2-1, is DTGVSQNPRHKITKRGQNVTFRCDPISEHNRLYWYRQTLGQGPEFLTYFQNEAQLEKSRLLSDRFSAERPKGSFSTLEIQRTEQGDSAMYLCASSVVTQRGNEQFFGPGTRLTVL.